A selection of T cell receptor beta chains follows, all from one sample in a study of PD-1 blockade in mismatch repair-deficient tumors. Clones were read by immunoSEQ multiplex PCR, and TCRdb kept only the in-frame ones, dropping some. The data hold about 130,000 clones, with about nine tenths observed a single time. The sample here was peripheral blood, taken 72 weeks after starting pembrolizumab. All receptors come from an adult with mismatch repair-deficient cancer. CDR3s include the opening cysteine and the closing phenylalanine or tryptophan. A D gene is named only where the DNA matches it firmly. Clone size is stated in some rows and not others, as once, few, many or a class when expanded.

J | V | size | D | DNA | CDR3
TRBJ1-2 | TRBV7-9 | NA | NA | TGTGCCAGCAGCCCCCCAGGGGCTAACTATGGCTACACCTTC | CASSPPGANYGYTF
TRBJ1-1 | TRBV5-1 | NA | NA | TGCGCCAGCAGCTTGGGGGCTGGCACTGAAGCTTTCTTT | CASSLGAGTEAFF
TRBJ1-2 | TRBV28 | NA | NA | TGTGCCAGCAGCGGCCGTCAGGGTCCCACTAACTATGGCTACACCTTC | CASSGRQGPTNYGYTF
TRBJ2-7 | TRBV28 | NA | TRBD2 | TGTGCCAGCAGTTTCCGCCATGGACTAGCGGGAAGCCTAGTCCACGAGCAGTACTTC | CASSFRHGLAGSLVHEQYF
TRBJ2-3 | TRBV28 | NA | NA | TGTGCCAGCAGTTTTTCTGTTCGTACAGGGCTCACAGATACGCAGTATTTT | CASSFSVRTGLTDTQYF
TRBJ2-1 | TRBV5-1 | NA | TRBD1 | TGCGCCAGCAGCTTGGGGACAGGGAGCAATGAGCAGTTCTTC | CASSLGTGSNEQFF
TRBJ2-2 | TRBV11-2 | NA | NA | TGTGCCAGCAGCCTAGAGTGGGGAGTCGGGGGTGACACCGGGGAGCTGTTTTTT | CASSLEWGVGGDTGELFF
TRBJ2-2 | TRBV11-2 | NA | NA | TGTGCCAGCAGCTTAGCTGCTAGCACCGGGGAGCTGTTTTTT | CASSLAASTGELFF
TRBJ2-1 | TRBV11-2 | NA | TRBD2 | TGTGCCAGCAGCTTAGCGGGAGGTTACAATGAGCAGTTCTTC | CASSLAGGYNEQFF
TRBJ1-1 | TRBV14 | once | NA | TGTGCCAGCAGCCAAGTAGGGGGGGCGCAGGACACTGAAGCTTTCTTT | CASSQVGGAQDTEAFF
TRBJ2-5 | TRBV7-9 | NA | NA | TGTGCCAGCAGCTTAGAGGGCAGGTCAGAGACCCAGTACTTC | CASSLEGRSETQYF
TRBJ1-1 | TRBV7-6 | NA | NA | TGTGCCAGCAGCACCTACGGGGTCGACCCGAACACTGAAGCTTTCTTT | CASSTYGVDPNTEAFF
TRBJ2-2 | TRBV7-3 | NA | TRBD2 | TGTGCCAGCAGCTGGACTAGCGGGTCCACCGGGGAGCTGTTTTTT | CASSWTSGSTGELFF
TRBJ2-1 | TRBV4-1 | NA | NA | TGCGCCAGCAGCCCCAACCCATATTCGGAGGGCAATGAGCAGTTCTTC | CASSPNPYSEGNEQFF
TRBJ2-1 | TRBV2 | NA | TRBD2 | TGTGCCAGCAGTGAGCGGGGGGGATACAATGAGCAGTTCTTC | CASSERGGYNEQFF
TRBJ2-7 | TRBV14 | NA | NA | TGTGCCAGCAGCCCATCAGGCCACGAGCAGTACTTC | CASSPSGHEQYF
TRBJ2-6 | TRBV5-1 | NA | NA | TGCGCCAGCAGGGACTCTGGGGCCAACGTCCTGACTTTC | CASRDSGANVLTF
TRBJ1-1 | TRBV19 | NA | NA | TGTGCCAGTAGCATCGGACGGCTGAACACTGAAGCTTTCTTT | CASSIGRLNTEAFF
TRBJ1-1 | TRBV2 | NA | TRBD1 | TGTGCCAGCAGTGGAACAGGGGCGAACACTGAAGCTTTCTTT | CASSGTGANTEAFF
TRBJ2-1 | TRBV4-1 | NA | TRBD1 | TGCGCCAGCAGCCCGGACAGGGCCTACAATGAGCAGTTCTTC | CASSPDRAYNEQFF
TRBJ1-3 | TRBV7-9 | NA | NA | TGTGCCAGCAGCTGGACAGTAAACACCATATATTTT | CASSWTVNTIYF
TRBJ2-1 | TRBV4-2 | NA | TRBD2 | TGTGCCAGCAGCCAAGATGAAGGACTAGGTGATGAGCAGTTCTTC | CASSQDEGLGDEQFF
TRBJ2-7 | TRBV29-1 | few | NA | TGCAGCGTAGAACAGGACTCCTACGAGCAGTACTTC | CSVEQDSYEQYF
TRBJ1-1 | TRBV5-1 | NA | TRBD1 | TGCGCCAGCAGCGAGGGACAGGGGGCCACTGAAGCTTTCTTT | CASSEGQGATEAFF
TRBJ2-2 | TRBV30 | NA | TRBD2 | TGTGCCTGGAGGGGGCGGGAGGGCCCCGGGGAGCTGTTTTTT | CAWRGREGPGELFF
TRBJ2-7 | TRBV5-1 | few | NA | TGCGCCAGCAGTGACTGGGTGGCCGGAACCTACGAGCAGTACTTC | CASSDWVAGTYEQYF
TRBJ2-5 | TRBV6-6 | NA | NA | TGTGCCAGCACAGAGGGAGGAGGGCAAGAGACCCAGTACTTC | CASTEGGGQETQYF
TRBJ2-5 | TRBV7-9 | NA | NA | TGTGCCAGCAAAAACAGCGTAAAAGAGACCCAGTACTTC | CASKNSVKETQYF
TRBJ2-7 | TRBV29-1 | NA | NA | TGCAGCGTTGAACTAGCGTCCTACGAGCAGTACTTC | CSVELASYEQYF
TRBJ2-3 | TRBV11-2 | NA | NA | TGTGCCACCTCAGGACCCTCAGATACGCAGTATTTT | CATSGPSDTQYF
TRBJ2-7 | TRBV19 | NA | NA | TGTGCCAGTAGTATAGAATGGGGCACCTACGAGCAGTACTTC | CASSIEWGTYEQYF
TRBJ2-7 | TRBV5-6 | NA | NA | TGTGCCAGCAGCTTGTTAGAAGGGGCCGAGCAGTACTTC | CASSLLEGAEQYF
TRBJ2-7 | TRBV27 | once | NA | TGTGCCAGCAGTTTGTCCTCCGGCAAGACCTACGAGCAGTACTTC | CASSLSSGKTYEQYF
TRBJ2-1 | TRBV29-1 | NA | NA | TGCAGCGTCGCCGGGGACTCCTACAACAATGAGCAGTTCTTC | CSVAGDSYNNEQFF
TRBJ2-7 | TRBV30 | NA | NA | TGTGCCTGGAGTCGCGGTTACTACGAGCAGTACTTC | CAWSRGYYEQYF
TRBJ2-3 | TRBV2 | NA | TRBD2 | TGTGCCAGCAGTGAAAGGACTAGCGCGGATACGCAGTATTTT | CASSERTSADTQYF
TRBJ2-6 | TRBV4-1 | NA | NA | TGCGCCAGCAGCCAAGAGGCAGGCCGGGTTGTTAGGAAGGCCAACGTCCTGACTTTC | CASSQEAGRVVRKANVLTF
TRBJ2-1 | TRBV5-1 | NA | TRBD1 | TGCGCCAGCAGTTGGACAGGGCCCACCTACAATGAGCAGTTCTTC | CASSWTGPTYNEQFF
TRBJ1-1 | TRBV27 | NA | NA | TGTGCCAGCAAACCTCCCGGGGATTTTGCTGAAGCTTTCTTT | CASKPPGDFAEAFF
TRBJ1-1 | TRBV5-6 | NA | NA | TGTGCCAGCAGCCGAACAGGGATGAACACTGAAGCTTTCTTT | CASSRTGMNTEAFF
TRBJ2-7 | TRBV7-2 | NA | NA | TGTGCCAGCAGCCCCACGGGGGTCTACGAGCAGTACTTC | CASSPTGVYEQYF
TRBJ2-3 | TRBV5-4 | NA | TRBD2 | TGTGCCAGCAGCTTGAACCTAGCGGGATTCACAGATACGCAGTATTTT | CASSLNLAGFTDTQYF
TRBJ2-2 | TRBV7-9 | few | NA | TGTGCCAGCACCGGGCCTCTAAAAAACACCGGGGAGCTGTTTTTT | CASTGPLKNTGELFF
TRBJ2-3 | TRBV10-3 | NA | NA | TGTGCCATCAGTGAGTTAAGCACAGATACGCAGTATTTT | CAISELSTDTQYF
TRBJ2-7 | TRBV7-2 | NA | NA | TGTGCCAGCAGGAGGCCGGGGAGCCACGAGCAGTACTTC | CASRRPGSHEQYF
TRBJ2-3 | TRBV9 | NA | TRBD2 | TGTGCCAGCAGCCAAGCCGGGAGGGGCACAGATACGCAGTATTTT | CASSQAGRGTDTQYF
TRBJ2-1 | TRBV29-1 | NA | NA | TGCAGCGTTCGGGGCGGGGACTCCAATGAGCAGTTCTTC | CSVRGGDSNEQFF
TRBJ2-3 | TRBV19 | NA | NA | TGTGCCAGTAGTATCGTCGGGGGAAGCACAGATACGCAGTATTTT | CASSIVGGSTDTQYF
TRBJ2-7 | TRBV29-1 | NA | TRBD2 | TGCAGCGTCGTTTTTATGACTAGCGGGTCCTCCTACGAGCAGTACTTC | CSVVFMTSGSSYEQYF